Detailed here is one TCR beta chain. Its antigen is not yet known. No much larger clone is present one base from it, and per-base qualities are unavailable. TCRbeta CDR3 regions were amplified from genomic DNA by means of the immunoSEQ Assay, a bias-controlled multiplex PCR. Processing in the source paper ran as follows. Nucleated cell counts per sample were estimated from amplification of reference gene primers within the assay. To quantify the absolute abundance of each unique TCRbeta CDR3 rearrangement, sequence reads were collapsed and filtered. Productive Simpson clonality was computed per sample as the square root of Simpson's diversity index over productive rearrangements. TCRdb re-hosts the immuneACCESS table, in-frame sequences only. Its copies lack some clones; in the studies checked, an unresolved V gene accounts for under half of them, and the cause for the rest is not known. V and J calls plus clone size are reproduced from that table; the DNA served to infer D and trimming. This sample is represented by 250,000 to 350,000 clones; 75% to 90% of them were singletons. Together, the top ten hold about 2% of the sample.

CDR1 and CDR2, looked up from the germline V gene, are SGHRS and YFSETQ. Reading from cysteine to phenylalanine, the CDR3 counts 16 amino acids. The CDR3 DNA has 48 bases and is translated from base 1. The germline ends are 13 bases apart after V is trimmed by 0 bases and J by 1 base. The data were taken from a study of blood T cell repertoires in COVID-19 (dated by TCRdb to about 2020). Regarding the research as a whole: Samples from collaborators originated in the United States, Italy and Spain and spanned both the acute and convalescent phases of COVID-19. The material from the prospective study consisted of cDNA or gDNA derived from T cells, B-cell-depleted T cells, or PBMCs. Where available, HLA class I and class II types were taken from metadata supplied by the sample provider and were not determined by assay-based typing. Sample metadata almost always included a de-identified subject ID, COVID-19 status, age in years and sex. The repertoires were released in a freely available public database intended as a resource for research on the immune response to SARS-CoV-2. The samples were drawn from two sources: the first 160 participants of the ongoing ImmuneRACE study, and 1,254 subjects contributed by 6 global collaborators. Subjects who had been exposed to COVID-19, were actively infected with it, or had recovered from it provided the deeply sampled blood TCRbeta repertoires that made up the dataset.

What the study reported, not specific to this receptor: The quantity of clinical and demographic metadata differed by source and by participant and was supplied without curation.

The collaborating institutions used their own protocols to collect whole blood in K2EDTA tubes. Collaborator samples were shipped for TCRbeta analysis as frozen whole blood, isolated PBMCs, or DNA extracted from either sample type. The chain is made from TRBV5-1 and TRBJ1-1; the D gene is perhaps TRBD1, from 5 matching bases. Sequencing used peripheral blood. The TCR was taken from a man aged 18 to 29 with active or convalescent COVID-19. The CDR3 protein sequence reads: CASSLEPGITNTEAFF. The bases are TGCGCCAGCAGCTTGGAGCCAGGGATTACGAACACTGAAGCTTTCTTT.